The present entry profiles one T cell receptor (beta chain) with its context. The specificity of this receptor is unknown. No clone much larger than this one lies a single base away; base qualities are absent. The data belong to a study of vaccination and CD4 T cells after COVID-19 (dated by TCRdb to between 2021 and 2022). About the study as a whole: Every convalescent patient had a positive nasal swab PCR test for SARS-CoV-2, with mild disease in several patients and severe disease in one. Post-COVID blood samples were collected from convalescent patients a median of about 92 days after diagnosis, with a range of about 35 to 161 days. Control cultures received a CEFX viral epitope pool as the positive control, an HIV-1 Nef peptide pool as the negative control, or no peptide. Each participant got two doses of either the Pfizer-BioNTech BNT162b2 vaccine (n=8) or the Moderna mRNA-1273 vaccine (n=2). Post-vaccine blood samples were obtained a median of roughly 75 days after the second vaccine dose, with a range of about 12 to 241 days. Culture stimuli were overlapping spike peptide pools from SARS-CoV-2 and from the common cold coronaviruses HCoV-NL63, HCoV-OC43 and HCoV-229E. The convalescent cohort comprised six males and four females, including two Hispanic individuals, seven Caucasians, two Asians and one multiracial person. In nine to eleven COVID-19 convalescent patients and a few infection-naive healthy vaccine recipients, researchers compared the spike-specific CD4+ TCR repertoire from before mRNA vaccination with the repertoire from after.

The treatment or condition label here, explained by the study, means: approximately 10-day PBMC culture with coronavirus spike peptide pools or control peptides (ViraFEST assay). To expand antigen-specific T cells with peptide pools and then pick out the expanded clonotypes through TCR sequencing, the study relied on the ViraFEST assay. The convalescent patients' positive SARS-CoV-2 PCR tests were from March to December 2020, which was before the Alpha, Beta and Delta variants emerged in the United States. Each well held 2.2 million or so PBMCs cultured with about 9.8 ug/ml peptide pools in IMDM containing roughly 5% human AB serum and 9 to 10 IU/ml IL-2. Half of the culture medium was replaced with fresh IL-2-containing medium on days 3 and 7. CD4+ T cells were isolated after roughly nine days of culture through negative selection using the EasySep CD4+ T cell isolation kit. PBMCs were separated from whole blood using Ficoll-Paque Plus gradient centrifugation and then either used fresh or cryopreserved at -140C. In general, triplicate wells were set up for every culture condition.

The paper as a whole reports these results and caveats: Only a relatively small number of convalescent patients were included in the study, and early timepoints following natural infection were not analyzed. Among convalescent patients, a median around 89% of the SARS-CoV-2-reactive clones seen after vaccination appeared only after vaccination, which suggests priming specific to the vaccine. Nearly all vaccine-specific clones in convalescent patients (304 of 307) were mono-reactive for SARS-CoV-2 spike rather than cross-reactive with common cold coronaviruses. Although the median number of SARS-CoV-2-reactive clonotypes went up from around 19 after infection to some 38 after vaccination, the increase was not significant.

The library relied on PCR. DNA from cultured CD4+ T cells underwent TCR sequencing with the Oncomine TCR Beta short-read assay at the Johns Hopkins FTIC core. The QIAamp micro DNA kit was used to extract genomic DNA from the cultured CD4+ T cells. The Oncomine TCR Beta libraries from cultured CD4+ T cells were pooled using unique dual indexes and then sequenced on an Illumina iSeq 100. In the authors' own workflow: Non-productive sequences were filtered out, and CDR3s that did not start with C, did not end with F or W, or were shorter than 7 amino acids were discarded. Antigen-specific clonotypes were identified with the MANAFEST web application by comparing peptide-stimulated wells with reference and other culture wells. Positive clones required FDR below 0.05, an odds ratio above 5, and productive frequency above 0.1% in at least two of three replicate wells. Clonotypes that were significantly expanded in both SARS-CoV-2 spike wells and at least one common cold coronavirus spike condition were defined as cross-reactive. CDR3 homology was assessed with Levenshtein distances (stringdist) and unrooted phylogenetic trees (ape) in R version 3.6.1. TCRdb redid the processing of the public reads, applying fastp at Q25 and MiXCR, and retained in-frame beta chains. Every CDR3 protein is listed once, alongside the most common genes and DNA of its rows. These V and J calls derive from TCRdb rather than the authors' analysis. The sample table lists approximately 18,000 distinct CDR3 sequences, approximately 45% of them with a count of one. Approximately 7% of the sample belongs to the ten largest clones.

Germline trimming amounts to 8 bases on V and 4 bases on J, with 10 as the count of junction bases outside the gene matches. The CDR3 has 14 amino acids, counting the end cysteine and phenylalanine. Kept here is only the CDR3 DNA, which spans 42 bases and is read in frame from base 1. As encoded in the germline V gene, CDR1 is SNHLY while CDR2 is FYNNEI. The specimen was CD4+ T cells from blood, cultured in vitro, collected after SARS-CoV-2 vaccination. This sequence uses TRBV2 and TRBJ1-1; 7 of the junction bases match TRBD1. The TCR comes from a human donor who had recovered from COVID-19. The DNA is TGTGCCAGCGCCAGGGGGTTTGGTGTCACTGAAGCTTTCTTT. It specifies CASARGFGVTEAFF.